The 27 T cell receptor beta chains listed next were all sequenced from one sample in a study of blood T cell repertoires in COVID-19. Assay: immunoSEQ multiplex PCR; the TCRdb copy retains only in-frame clones and omits some. This table holds under 150,000 clones, around 88% found once. Input material: peripheral blood. These TCRs come from a woman aged 50 to 60 who had recovered from COVID-19.

J is TRBJ1-5 and V is TRBV30; D uncertain. Germline CDR1 and CDR2: GTSNPN and SVGIG (reference sequence). The germline V and J ends were trimmed by 0 bases and 5 bases, with 8 bases remaining between them. CDR3 length equals 13 residues. CDR3 in amino acids: CAWSVLEDQPQHF. CDR3 bases: TGTGCCTGGAGTGTACTCGAGGATCAGCCCCAGCATTTT.

This chain joins TRBV2 and TRBJ2-2; perhaps TRBD2 as D (6 bases). Between the trimmed V and J ends, which lost 8 bases and 4 bases, there was a span of 11 bases. CDR1 and CDR2 from the germline V gene are SNHLY and FYNNEI. This CDR3 contains 13 residues. The CDR3 sequence: CASGEAGTGELFF. The CDR3 nucleotides are TGTGCCAGCGGGGAGGCGGGCACCGGGGAGCTGTTTTTT.

The chain is built from TRBV6-5 and TRBJ2-3; 12 bases match TRBD1. V lost 7 bases, J lost 14 bases, and 13 bases stayed unmatched. CDR1 and CDR2 from the germline V gene are MNHEY and SVGAGI. CDR3 size: 14 residues. Here the CDR3 reads CASKPGQGALLLYF. The DNA for the CDR3 is TGTGCCAGCAAACCGGGACAGGGGGCCCTCCTTTTGTATTTT.

The chain carries TRBV18 and TRBJ2-5; D remains unclear. The germline gives CDR1 KGHSH, CDR2 LQKENI. The CDR3 is 13 amino acids. Trimming pared 0 bases from V and 0 bases from J, leaving 2 bases between. The CDR3 spells CASSPPNQETQYF. The CDR3, as DNA: TGTGCCAGCTCACCACCCAACCAAGAGACCCAGTACTTC.

This clone has only one observation. This sequence joins TRBV24-1 and TRBJ2-1, with TRBD1 matching over 9 bases. CDR3 length equals 16 residues. Per germline, CDR1 KGHDR and CDR2 SFDVKD. Trimming removed 7 bases from V and 7 bases from J; junction bases left unmatched: 13. The CDR3 DNA reads TGTGCCACCAGGGCCCGGGGACAGGGAATTGGGAATGAGCAGTTCTTC. Its translation: CATRARGQGIGNEQFF.

The chain is built from TRBV5-8 and TRBJ1-5; D might be TRBD1 (5 bases). The CDR3 runs to 16 residues. V shed 2 bases and J shed 2 bases, with 14 bases lying between them. The germline V gene encodes CDR1 SGHTS and CDR2 YDEGEE. DNA for the CDR3: TGTGCCAGCAGCTTAGGGACGGGGGTTGGCAATCAGCCCCAGCATTTT. Protein product: CASSLGTGVGNQPQHF.

The V gene is TRBV5-6, the J gene TRBJ1-1, with 8 bases that match TRBD1. Trimming took 4 bases from V and 1 from J; bases not matched to a gene: 6. The germline V gene encodes CDR1 SGHDT and CDR2 YYEEEE. CDR3 length equals 15 residues. This CDR3 is CASSQTGAGNTEAFF. The CDR3 DNA is TGTGCCAGCAGCCAGACAGGGGCGGGGAACACTGAAGCTTTCTTT.

This chain connects TRBV19 to TRBJ2-3, with 9 bases identical to TRBD1. V lost 5 bases and J lost 2; bases outside the gene matches: 5. The CDR3 runs to 15 residues. Per the germline V gene, CDR1 is LNHDA and CDR2 is SQIVND (reference sequence). CDR3 in amino acids: CASSPGTGLTDTQYF. The CDR3 nucleotides are TGTGCCAGTAGTCCCGGGACAGGGCTCACAGATACGCAGTATTTT.

In DNA, the CDR3 is TGTGCCAGCAGAGCGGACAGGGGATTTGGTGAGCAGTTCTTC. Amino acids: CASRADRGFGEQFF. The chain recombines TRBV9 with TRBJ2-1, with 9 bases matching TRBD1. The V gene's germline CDR1 is SGDLS and CDR2 YYNGEE. Germline trimming cut 5 bases from V and 9 bases from J; bases unmatched to any gene: 9. CDR3 length: 14 amino acids. Full variable domain (outside the CDR3, taken from reference TRBV9 and TRBJ2-1): DSGVTQTPKHLITATGQRVTLRCSPRSGDLSVYWYQQSLDQGLQFLIQYYNGEERAKGNILERFSAQQFPDLHSELNLSSLELGDSALYFCASRADRGFGEQFFGPGTRLTVL.

The V call is TRBV9, the J call TRBJ1-6; 10 nucleotides line up with TRBD1. CDR1 is SGDLS, CDR2 YYNGEE, per germline. Trimming took 3 bases from V and 10 from J; bases not matched to a gene: 4. The CDR3 covers 14 residues. The CDR3 region has the DNA TGTGCCAGCAGCGACGGGACAGGGGCATCACCCCTCCACTTT. This encodes CASSDGTGASPLHF.

This rearrangement joins TRBV4-2 to TRBJ2-1; 12 bases are shared with TRBD2. With 3 bases clipped from V and 7 bases from J, the junction kept 7 bases outside the gene matches. Germline V gene data show CDR1 as LGHNA and CDR2 as YNFKEQ. The CDR3 totals 16 residues. CDR3 loop: CASSQASGGAWNEQFF. The CDR3 nucleotides read TGTGCCAGCAGCCAGGCTAGCGGGGGGGCTTGGAATGAGCAGTTCTTC.

This chain joins TRBV2 and TRBJ2-4, with a tentative D call TRBD2 (5 bases). V was clipped by 7 bases and J by 3 bases, with 10 bases between them. Germline CDR1 is SNHLY and CDR2 is FYNNEI. The CDR3 totals 13 residues. CDR3 DNA sequence: TGTGCCAGCAAAGATGCGGGCAAAAACATTCAGTACTTC. This codes for CASKDAGKNIQYF.

The chain joins TRBV7-9 to TRBJ2-7; 9 nucleotides line up with TRBD1. The V segment lost 2 bases and the J segment 5 bases; nucleotides outside the gene matches: 13. Germline V gene lookup returns CDR1 SEHNR and CDR2 FQNEAQ (reference sequence). The CDR3 is 17 residues long. The CDR3 sequence: CASSLKQGAHVSDEQYF. As DNA, the CDR3 is TGTGCCAGCAGCTTAAAACAGGGGGCGCATGTATCGGACGAGCAGTACTTC.

V gene TRBV5-3 combines with J gene TRBJ1-4; D not resolved. TRBV5-3 is annotated as an ORF whose role is uncertain. The V end lost 5 bases, the J end lost 8 bases, and 10 bases lay between the germline ends. CDR3 length: 12 amino acids. In DNA, the CDR3 is TGTGCCAGAAGACCCAATGGCGAAAAACTGTTTTTT. Protein: CARRPNGEKLFF.

This clone turned up a few times. The chain joins TRBV12-3 or TRBV12-4 to TRBJ1-1, with D possibly being TRBD1 (5 bases). Trimming pared 6 bases from V and 3 bases from J, leaving 8 bases between. The CDR3 has 12 amino acids. CDR3: CASSTGYTEAFF. The CDR3 DNA sequence: TGTGCCAGCAGCACAGGATACACTGAAGCTTTCTTT.

V usage is TRBV6-6 and J usage is TRBJ1-1, with D maybe TRBD1 (6 bases). V was clipped by 8 bases and J by 8 bases, with 12 bases between them. The CDR3 is made up of 11 amino acids. Per germline, CDR1 MNHNY and CDR2 SVGAGI (reference sequence). DNA of the CDR3: TGTGCCAGCGTGGGGACAACCGAAGCTTTCTTT. It yields the protein CASVGTTEAFF.

The chain carries TRBV18 and TRBJ1-4; TRBD1 matches 7 bases. This CDR3 has 13 residues. Looked up from germline, CDR1 is KGHSH and CDR2 is LQKENI. With 3 bases clipped from V and 14 bases from J, the junction kept 9 bases outside the gene matches. The CDR3 here is CASSPQGTADLFF. The CDR3 nucleotides read TGTGCCAGCTCACCCCAAGGGACAGCGGACCTGTTTTTT.

The V call is TRBV6-2 or TRBV6-3, the J call TRBJ1-5, with D unresolved. Trimming took 3 bases from V and 6 from J, leaving 15 bases between them. The CDR3 is 15 residues long. CDR1 MNHEY and CDR2 SVGEGT come from the germline V gene. CDR3 sequence: CASSYSLTRGQPQHF. CDR3 DNA: TGTGCCAGCAGTTATTCGTTAACGCGGGGTCAGCCCCAGCATTTT.

This clone was seen only a few times. This chain uses TRBV11-2 with TRBJ1-1; 7 bases are a match to TRBD1. With 7 bases clipped from V and 1 base from J, the junction kept 9 bases outside the gene matches. The germline gives CDR1 SGHAT, CDR2 FQNNGV. This CDR3 has 15 amino acids. The CDR3 DNA reads TGTGCCAGCAAAGTCAGGCAGGGGGGGAACACTGAAGCTTTCTTT. Its translation: CASKVRQGGNTEAFF.

The V gene is TRBV6-2 or TRBV6-3, the J gene TRBJ2-1; 10 nucleotides agree with TRBD2. The V segment lost 0 bases and the J segment 0 bases; nucleotides outside the gene matches: 2. This CDR3 region has 17 residues. CDR1 MNHEY and CDR2 SVGEGT come from the germline V gene. The CDR3: CASSYSSSGSSYNEQFF. DNA of the CDR3: TGTGCCAGCAGTTACTCTTCTAGCGGGAGCTCCTACAATGAGCAGTTCTTC.

This rearrangement joins TRBV2 to TRBJ1-3, with D possibly TRBD1 on 6 matching bases. The CDR3 consists of 16 residues. The V gene's germline CDR1 is SNHLY and CDR2 FYNNEI. V dropped 1 base and J dropped 2 bases, with 12 bases sitting between them. The CDR3 nucleotides are TGTGCCAGCAGTGAAGGTTCGGGGGGGCCTGGAAACACCATATATTTT. This translates into CASSEGSGGPGNTIYF.

The chain's CDR3 is CASSLVNSPANYGYTF. The CDR3 nucleotides read TGTGCCAGCAGTTTGGTTAACTCACCCGCTAACTATGGCTACACCTTC. This chain joins TRBV28 and TRBJ1-2; no definite D call. This CDR3 is 16 amino acids long. From germline, CDR1 is MDHEN and CDR2 SYDVKM. Trimming pared 3 bases from V and 0 bases from J, leaving 14 bases between.

This clone appeared a single time. The V gene is TRBV12-3 or TRBV12-4, the J gene TRBJ1-1; 7 positions agree with TRBD1. The CDR3 runs to 13 residues. Losses at the gene ends were 6 bases for V and 7 bases for J; bases not matched to a gene: 8. The CDR3 DNA reads as TGTGCCAGCAGGAGGGACAGTACTTTTGAAGCTTTCTTT. Its protein is CASRRDSTFEAFF.

The chain is built from TRBV5-1 and TRBJ1-6, with a weak D call TRBD1 (6 bases). The CDR3 covers 14 residues. Trimming cost V 0 bases and J 8 bases, with 9 bases left between them. Per the germline V gene, CDR1 is SGHRS and CDR2 is YFSETQ. CDR3 nucleotides: TGCGCCAGCAGCTTGGGCAGGGGAGATTCACCCCTCCACTTT. This encodes CASSLGRGDSPLHF.

The sample holds a few counts of this clone. The rearrangement links TRBV30 to TRBJ1-6, with D maybe TRBD1 (5 bases). The V end lost 2 bases, the J end lost 7 bases, and 9 bases lay between the germline ends. The CDR3 sequence is 13 residues long. From germline, CDR1 is GTSNPN and CDR2 SVGIG (reference sequence). CDR3 region: CAWSSQVNSPLHF. CDR3 coding DNA: TGTGCCTGGAGTTCACAGGTGAATTCACCCCTCCACTTT.

CDR3 sequence reads: CASGLDRGGRDQPQHF. CDR3 nucleotides: TGTGCTAGTGGTTTAGATAGGGGGGGAAGAGATCAGCCCCAGCATTTT. V is TRBV12-5 and J is TRBJ1-5; TRBD1 is a possible D gene (6 bases). The germline gives CDR1 LGHNT, CDR2 FRNRAP. The V end was cut by 3 bases, the J end by 5 bases, with 17 bases between. This CDR3 has 16 residues. The full variable domain, with the rest looked up from reference TRBV12-5 and TRBJ1-5, is DARVTQTPRHKVTEMGQEVTMRCQPILGHNTVFWYRQTMMQGLELLAYFRNRAPLDDSGMPKDRFSAEMPDATLATLKIQPSEPRDSAVYFCASGLDRGGRDQPQHFGDGTRLSIL.

The gene calls are TRBV5-6 and TRBJ1-2, with 9 bases lining up with TRBD1. Germline lookup yields CDR1 SGHDT and CDR2 YYEEEE. V gave up 5 bases and J gave up 3 bases; unmatched junction bases: 8. This CDR3 has 15 residues. The CDR3 region has the DNA TGTGCCAGCAGTCCACGGACAGGGGCGCACTATGGCTACACCTTC. Protein product: CASSPRTGAHYGYTF.